Sequencing of this T cell receptor beta chain was carried out in a study of cytomegalovirus exposure and HLA in healthy donors. Study-level results: In an earlier analysis, most TCR beta V segments were productive about 87% or about 30% of the time.

CDR3 length: 12 amino acids. CDR1 SEHNR and CDR2 FQNEAQ come from the germline V gene (reference sequence). Trimming pared 5 bases from V and 9 bases from J, leaving 11 bases between. A remark on this clone: The target antigen is unknown. Other nucleotide sequences in the sample specify the same CDR3.

The PCR was carried out with 60 Vbeta primers and 13 Jbeta primers. Some clones are missing from TCRdb's copy, which holds only in-frame ones; the method was immunoSEQ multiplex PCR. The sample table includes around 210,000 clones. This clonotype was sampled from a young woman in good health and CMV-seropositive. The chain employs TRBV7-9 and TRBJ1-5; possible D gene TRBD1, 5 bases. Sequencing input: PBMCs. The CDR3 region has the DNA TGTGCCAGCAGCGATTCTAGGGGGCCCCAGCATTTT. Protein: CASSDSRGPQHF.